The 24 T cell receptor beta chains given below trace back to one sample, sequenced in a study of blood T cell repertoires in COVID-19 (dated by TCRdb to about 2020). Receptors were amplified or captured by the immunoSEQ multiplex PCR assay. In its TCRdb copy, this immuneACCESS table keeps in-frame sequences only and misses some clones. Where compared with another copy, unresolved V genes explain less than half of these, and the others have no known cause. The sample includes about 430,000 clones, with about 88% observed a single time. The ten biggest clones cover roughly 1.4% of the sample. Sequencing was done on a sample of PBMCs or T cells enriched from blood (not recorded which). These receptors were collected from a young woman who had been exposed to COVID-19.

This rearrangement joins TRBV7-6 to TRBJ2-1; tentative D call: TRBD2 (5 bases). The germline V gene has CDR1 SGHVS and CDR2 FNYEAQ. The CDR3 sequence is 14 residues long. V lost 6 bases and J 7 bases, leaving 16 bases between the germline ends. CDR3 protein: CASSYRGIENEQFF. The CDR3 bases are TGTGCCAGCAGTTACCGGGGTATTGAGAATGAGCAGTTCTTC.

This rearrangement joins TRBV12-1 to TRBJ2-5; TRBD1 was called by the table and not checked on the DNA. TRBV12-1 is designated a pseudogene. The CDR3 has 16 amino acids. The CDR3 bases are TGTGCCAGCAGCGGTTGGGACAGGGGAAGGAGCGAGACCCAGTACTTC. Translating gives CASSGWDRGRSETQYF.

This clone was picked up one time. J is TRBJ1-4 and V is TRBV7-9; D is unresolved. The germline gives CDR1 SEHNR, CDR2 FQNEAQ (reference sequence). V was cut by 6 bases and J by 3 bases, with 14 bases left in between. This CDR3 is 15 amino acids long. The CDR3 protein is CASSPAQSANEKLFF. Written as DNA, the CDR3 is TGTGCCAGCAGTCCAGCACAGTCAGCTAATGAAAAACTGTTTTTT.

The V call is TRBV27, the J call TRBJ2-1, with TRBD1 matching over 9 bases. The CDR3 is made up of 14 amino acids. Germline V gene sequence: CDR1 MNHEY, CDR2 SMNVEV (reference sequence). V shed 7 bases, J shed 3 bases, and the junction held 4 bases outside the gene matches. The CDR3, as DNA: TGTGCCAGCACCGGGACAGGGATCTACAATGAGCAGTTCTTC. Translation: CASTGTGIYNEQFF.

This sequence joins TRBV12-3 or TRBV12-4 and TRBJ1-1, with D possibly being TRBD1 (6 bases). The V end was cut by 1 base, the J end by 11 bases, with 8 bases between. The CDR3 consists of 11 residues. The CDR3 region has the DNA TGTGCCAGCAGTTTAGGTCAGGGGGCTTTCTTT. Encoded protein: CASSLGQGAFF.

The J gene is TRBJ1-1, the V gene TRBV9; maybe TRBD1 (6 bases). Trimming cost V 0 bases and J 4 bases, with 16 bases left between them. From germline, CDR1 is SGDLS and CDR2 YYNGEE. This CDR3 is 16 amino acids long. This chain's CDR3 is CASSVGPGGSATEAFF. DNA for the CDR3: TGTGCCAGCAGCGTAGGTCCTGGGGGCTCTGCCACTGAAGCTTTCTTT. Full variable domain (outside the CDR3, taken from reference TRBV9 and TRBJ1-1): DSGVTQTPKHLITATGQRVTLRCSPRSGDLSVYWYQQSLDQGLQFLIQYYNGEERAKGNILERFSAQQFPDLHSELNLSSLELGDSALYFCASSVGPGGSATEAFFGQGTRLTVV.

This rearrangement joins TRBV28 to TRBJ1-2, with D unresolved. Germline V gives CDR1 MDHEN, CDR2 SYDVKM. Trimming shortened V by 5 bases and J by 4 bases, and 11 bases separated the two germline ends. There are 13 residues in the CDR3. The CDR3 spells CASSNQALYGYTF. The CDR3 DNA is TGTGCCAGCAGTAATCAGGCCCTCTATGGCTACACCTTC.

J is TRBJ2-1 and V is TRBV6-5; 8 positions agree with TRBD1. Germline V lookup: CDR1 MNHEY, CDR2 SVGAGI. J was trimmed by 2 bases and V by 6 bases; bases with no gene match: 3. CDR3 length: 14 residues. The CDR3 DNA reads TGTGCCAGCAGCCAGGGGGCCCCCTACAATGAGCAGTTCTTC. Amino acids: CASSQGAPYNEQFF.

The CDR3 is CASYPRDRPTYEQYF. The CDR3 bases are TGTGCCAGCTACCCAAGGGACAGGCCTACCTACGAGCAGTACTTC. The chain carries TRBV28 and TRBJ2-7, with TRBD1 matching 8 bases. CDR1 is MDHEN, CDR2 SYDVKM, per germline. With 8 bases clipped from V and 2 bases from J, the junction kept 11 bases outside the gene matches. This CDR3 has 15 amino acids. Supplemented by reference TRBV28 and TRBJ2-7, the full variable domain reads DVKVTQSSRYLVKRTGEKVFLECVQDMDHENMFWYRQDPGLGLRLIYFSYDVKMKEKGDIPEGYSVSREKKERFSLILESASTNQTSMYLCASYPRDRPTYEQYFGPGTRLTVT.

V usage is TRBV5-8 and J usage is TRBJ2-3; 12 bases map to TRBD2. The J segment lost 2 bases and the V segment lost 0 bases, leaving 4 bases of the junction unmatched. The CDR3 is 17 residues long. In germline, CDR1 is SGHTS, CDR2 YDEGEE. The CDR3 spells CASSLGLAGGITDTQYF. The CDR3 bases are TGTGCCAGCAGCTTGGGGCTAGCGGGGGGGATCACAGATACGCAGTATTTT.

The chain recombines TRBV19 with TRBJ1-1, with D maybe TRBD1 (5 bases). The germline V gene encodes CDR1 LNHDA and CDR2 SQIVND (reference sequence). The V gene lost 6 bases and the J gene lost 0 bases, with 14 bases spanning the gap. The CDR3 runs to 15 residues. The CDR3 loop is CASSLPGLMNTEAFF. The CDR3 DNA is TGTGCCAGTAGCCTCCCGGGACTTATGAACACTGAAGCTTTCTTT.

V is TRBV11-3 and J is TRBJ2-5; 10 positions agree with TRBD1. The CDR3 is made up of 15 amino acids. The junction had 3 bases not matched to a gene; V was cut back by 1 base and J by 4 bases. Germline V gene lookup returns CDR1 SGHNT and CDR2 YENEEA. CDR3: CASSLGDRGPETQYF. The CDR3 bases are TGTGCCAGCAGCTTAGGGGACAGGGGTCCAGAGACCCAGTACTTC. Full variable domain (remainder filled in from reference TRBV11-3 and TRBJ2-5): EAGVVQSPRYKIIEKKQPVAFWCNPISGHNTLYWYLQNLGQGPELLIRYENEEAVDDSQLPKDRFSAERLKGVDSTLKIQPAELGDSAVYLCASSLGDRGPETQYFGPGTRLLVL.

The chain combines TRBV6-1 with TRBJ1-3; D is uncertain. V lost 2 bases and J lost 0, with 5 bases in between. The germline V gene has CDR1 MNHNS and CDR2 SASEGT. The CDR3 loop spans 14 amino acids. The CDR3 is CASSENSSGNTIYF. CDR3 DNA sequence: TGTGCCAGCAGTGAAAACAGCTCTGGAAACACCATATATTTT.

The chain couples TRBV6-5 to TRBJ2-7; the match to TRBD2 covers 14 bases. The CDR3 extends over 16 amino acids. The germline CDR1 and CDR2 sequences are MNHEY and SVGAGI. Trimming removed 4 bases from V and 3 bases from J; junction bases left unmatched: 5. CDR3 nucleotides: TGTGCCAGCAGTTTAGCCGGGACTAGCGGGGGCTACGAGCAGTACTTC. Its protein product is CASSLAGTSGGYEQYF.

This chain connects TRBV6-6 to TRBJ2-3; 7 bases fit TRBD2. The CDR3 runs to 18 residues. After removal of 5 bases from V and 2 bases from J, the junction contained 16 bases not matched to a gene. Germline loops: CDR1 MNHNY, CDR2 SVGAGI (reference sequence). For the CDR3, the DNA is TGTGCCAGCAGTCCCCCCGGTGAGCGGGGTTTACTCACAGATACGCAGTATTTT. As protein: CASSPPGERGLLTDTQYF.

V and J are TRBV5-1 and TRBJ2-1, with 12 bases that match TRBD2. V was pared by 4 bases and J by 5 bases, with 1 base of the junction left unmatched. The CDR3 contains 14 residues. The germline gives CDR1 SGHRS, CDR2 YFSETQ. The CDR3 protein is CASSRTSGNNEQFF. Written as DNA, the CDR3 is TGCGCCAGCAGCCGGACTAGCGGGAACAATGAGCAGTTCTTC. The complete variable domain, with remaining parts taken from reference TRBV5-1 and TRBJ2-1, reads KAGVTQTPRYLIKTRGQQVTLSCSPISGHRSVSWYQQTPGQGLQFLFEYFSETQRNKGNFPGRFSGRQFSNSRSEMNVSTLELGDSALYLCASSRTSGNNEQFFGPGTRLTVL.

CDR3: CASSIAGGLLVGYTF. As DNA, the CDR3 is TGTGCCAGCAGCATTGCGGGGGGCCTTTTGGTAGGCTACACCTTC. This rearrangement joins TRBV28 to TRBJ1-2, with D tentatively TRBD1 (6 bases). The CDR3 contains 15 residues. The V gene lost 6 bases and the J gene lost 8 bases, with 22 bases spanning the gap. From germline, CDR1 is MDHEN and CDR2 SYDVKM.

This chain connects TRBV5-1 to TRBJ1-1; D ambiguous. The CDR3 is 14 residues long. V lost 0 bases and J lost 6, with 12 bases in between. Germline V CDR1 and CDR2: SGHRS, YFSETQ. The CDR3 region has the DNA TGCGCCAGCAGCTTGGGGGCCGGGATCCCTGAAGCTTTCTTT. Translated, it gives CASSLGAGIPEAFF.

The chain couples TRBV23-1 to TRBJ2-7, with 7 bases fitting TRBD1. TRBV23-1 belongs to the ORF category, with a function that is uncertain. The CDR3 runs to 16 residues. J was trimmed by 3 bases and V by 2 bases; bases with no gene match: 10. The CDR3 loop reads CASSQPRTGPFYEQYF. Written as DNA, the CDR3 is TGCGCCAGCAGTCAACCGCGGACAGGACCCTTCTACGAGCAGTACTTC.

The chain joins TRBV5-4 to TRBJ1-2; 9 bases are shared with TRBD1. V was pared by 4 bases and J by 5 bases, with 3 bases of the junction left unmatched. Germline CDR1 reads SGHNT; CDR2 reads YYREEE (reference sequence). The CDR3 covers 13 residues. The CDR3 region has the DNA TGTGCCAGCAGCCGGGACAGGGAATATGGCTACACCTTC. This codes for CASSRDREYGYTF.

CDR3 amino acids: CASSAVGQGRGEQYF. CDR3 in DNA: TGCGCCAGCAGCGCGGTGGGGCAGGGGAGAGGGGAGCAGTACTTC. The chain combines TRBV10-2 with TRBJ2-7; the D gene is possibly TRBD1 (6 bases). V was trimmed by 6 bases and J by 7 bases, leaving 22 bases between them. The CDR3 length is 15 residues. Germline V gene lookup returns CDR1 WSHSY and CDR2 SAAADI.

This sequence joins TRBV11-2 and TRBJ2-1; D unresolved. The CDR3 is 15 residues long. Germline values: CDR1 SGHAT, CDR2 FQNNGV. V lost 1 base, J lost 2 bases, and 9 bases lay in between. Here the CDR3 reads CASSLAIGTYNEQFF. The CDR3 bases are TGTGCCAGCAGCTTAGCAATTGGCACCTACAATGAGCAGTTCTTC.

With regard to this clone: Other DNA sequences of this sample code for an identical CDR3. This chain joins TRBV27 and TRBJ2-1; D perhaps matches TRBD2 (5 bases). V lost 3 bases to trimming and J lost 0 bases, with 6 bases between them. The germline V gene has CDR1 MNHEY and CDR2 SMNVEV (reference sequence). The CDR3 runs to 14 residues. CDR3 amino acids: CASSLGSSYNEQFF. The CDR3 region has the DNA TGTGCCAGCAGTTTGGGGAGCTCCTACAATGAGCAGTTCTTC.

The chain combines TRBV9 with TRBJ2-1; a possible D gene is TRBD1 (5 bases). CDR3 length equals 15 residues. Trimming removed 0 bases from V and 7 bases from J, with 14 bases in between. In germline, CDR1 is SGDLS, CDR2 YYNGEE. Here the CDR3 reads CASSVAQGLVNEQFF. The CDR3 DNA follows: TGTGCCAGCAGCGTAGCTCAGGGTTTGGTAAATGAGCAGTTCTTC.